One sample yielded the 5 T cell receptor beta chains listed below, sequenced in a study of cytomegalovirus exposure and HLA in healthy donors. PCR amplification relied on 60 Vbeta primers (plus 13 Jbeta primers). Profiled with immunoSEQ multiplex PCR; TCRdb holds only in-frame clones, not every one. In all, the sample yields about 110,000 clones. The sample taken for sequencing was PBMCs. These receptors originate from a middle-aged man in good health and CMV-seropositive.

The chain combines TRBV28 with TRBJ2-7; 9 bases are a match to TRBD1. From germline, CDR1 is MDHEN and CDR2 SYDVKM. The trim removed 6 bases at V and 4 bases at J, leaving 7 bases unmatched. There are 14 residues in the CDR3. The CDR3 loop reads CASRQPGQGYEQYF. CDR3 nucleotides: TGTGCCAGCAGACAGCCGGGACAGGGTTACGAGCAGTACTTC.

The genes are TRBV19 and TRBJ1-1; TRBD1 aligns across 11 bases. V was pared by 3 bases and J by 5 bases, with 5 bases of the junction left unmatched. The V gene's germline CDR1 is LNHDA and CDR2 SQIVND (reference sequence). The CDR3 covers 15 residues. The CDR3 region has the DNA TGTGCCAGTAGTATTGGGACAGGGGGAGCGACTGAAGCTTTCTTT. Protein sequence: CASSIGTGGATEAFF. The full variable domain, with the rest looked up from reference TRBV19 and TRBJ1-1, is DGGITQSPKYLFRKEGQNVTLSCEQNLNHDAMYWYRQDPGQGLRLIYYSQIVNDFQKGDIAEGYSVSREKKESFPLTVTSAQKNPTAFYLCASSIGTGGATEAFFGQGTRLTVV.

The chain joins TRBV5-4 to TRBJ2-1; TRBD2 agrees at 7 bases. With 2 bases clipped from V and 2 bases from J, the junction kept 4 bases outside the gene matches. The CDR3 spans 15 residues. Germline lookup yields CDR1 SGHNT and CDR2 YYREEE (reference sequence). The CDR3 here is CASSLWRETYNEQFF. Here the CDR3 DNA reads TGTGCCAGCAGCTTATGGCGGGAGACCTACAATGAGCAGTTCTTC.

This rearrangement joins TRBV5-1 to TRBJ1-2; TRBD1 matches 9 bases. The V and J ends lost 1 base and 6 bases, in that order; junction bases with no gene match: 7. The CDR3 has 15 amino acids. CDR1 and CDR2 from the germline V gene are SGHRS and YFSETQ. The CDR3 is CASSLIQGAGNGYTF. Written as DNA, the CDR3 is TGCGCCAGCAGCTTGATACAGGGGGCGGGTAATGGCTACACCTTC.

This chain connects TRBV7-3 to TRBJ2-1; 8 bases line up with TRBD2. The CDR3 covers 15 residues. CDR1 and CDR2 (germline): SGHTA, FQGTGA. J lost 0 bases, V lost 5 bases, and 3 bases had no gene match. CDR3 coding DNA: TGTGCCAGCAGCGCTAGCGGGCGCTCCTACAATGAGCAGTTCTTC. Its protein product is CASSASGRSYNEQFF.